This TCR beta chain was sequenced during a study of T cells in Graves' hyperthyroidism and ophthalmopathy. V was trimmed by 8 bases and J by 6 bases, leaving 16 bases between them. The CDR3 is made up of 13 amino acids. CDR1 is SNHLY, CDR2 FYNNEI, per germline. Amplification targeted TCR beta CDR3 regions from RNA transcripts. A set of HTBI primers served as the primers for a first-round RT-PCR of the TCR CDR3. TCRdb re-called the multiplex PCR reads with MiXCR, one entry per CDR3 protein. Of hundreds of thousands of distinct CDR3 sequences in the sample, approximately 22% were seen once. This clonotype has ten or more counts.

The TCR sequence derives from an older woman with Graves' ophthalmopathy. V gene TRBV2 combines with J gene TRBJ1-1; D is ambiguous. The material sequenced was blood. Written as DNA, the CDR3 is TGTGCCAGCCAATATCAGGAGTTGGCTGAAGCTTTCTTT. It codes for CASQYQELAEAFF.